Shown below are 13 T cell receptor beta chains from a single sample sequenced in a study of blood T cell repertoires in COVID-19. The assay was immunoSEQ multiplex PCR, and TCRdb's table has in-frame clones only and misses some. Here the sample spans 250,000 to 350,000 clones, around 88% being singletons. Sequencing used peripheral blood. The receptor source for this set is a woman in her sixties or seventies with COVID-19, enrolled during active disease.

The chain uses TRBV24-1 and TRBJ2-1; TRBD1 agrees at 9 bases. The CDR3 loop spans 15 amino acids. From germline, CDR1 is KGHDR and CDR2 SFDVKD. The trim removed 4 bases at V and 3 bases at J, leaving 3 bases unmatched. The DNA of the CDR3 is TGTGCCACCAGTGAGGGGACAGGGAACTACAATGAGCAGTTCTTC. The encoded protein is CATSEGTGNYNEQFF.

The J gene is TRBJ1-3, the V gene TRBV7-9, with 7 nucleotides matching TRBD1. Germline values: CDR1 SEHNR, CDR2 FQNEAQ (reference sequence). The trim removed 8 bases at V and 2 bases at J, leaving 9 bases unmatched. The CDR3 runs 15 residues. The CDR3 DNA sequence: TGTGCCAGCGTCCCGCAGGGGGGCCCTGGAAACACCATATATTTT. The encoded protein is CASVPQGGPGNTIYF.

CDR3 in amino acids: CATSDSTGYYGYTF. As DNA, the CDR3 is TGTGCCACCAGTGATAGTACAGGTTACTATGGCTACACCTTC. This chain joins TRBV24-1 and TRBJ1-2; a possible D gene is TRBD1 (5 bases). CDR1 KGHDR and CDR2 SFDVKD come from the germline V gene. This CDR3 spans 14 amino acids. V shed 3 bases and J shed 3 bases, with 10 bases lying between them.

The CDR3 reads CASSEPLQGQGRNEQFF. CDR3 DNA: TGCGCCAGCAGTGAGCCTCTCCAGGGACAGGGGAGGAATGAGCAGTTCTTC. The J gene is TRBJ2-1, the V gene TRBV10-1; TRBD1 aligns across 10 bases. The CDR3 has 17 residues. Germline V gene lookup returns CDR1 WNHNN and CDR2 SYGVQD (reference sequence). Germline trimming cut 2 bases from V and 7 bases from J; bases unmatched to any gene: 11.

This sequence joins TRBV28 and TRBJ1-5, with TRBD1 as a possible D gene (5 bases). Per germline, CDR1 MDHEN and CDR2 SYDVKM. V was clipped by 6 bases and J by 2 bases, with 23 bases between them. CDR3 size: 18 residues. CDR3 protein: CASSLGQGSRPGNQPQHF. CDR3 sequence (DNA): TGTGCCAGCAGCCTAGGTCAGGGTTCCCGCCCAGGCAATCAGCCCCAGCATTTT.

This chain links TRBV12-3 or TRBV12-4 with TRBJ2-5, with D possibly being TRBD1 (6 bases). The CDR3 is 13 residues long. Trimming left V 5 bases short and J 5 bases short, with 12 bases between. CDR3 coding DNA: TGTGCCAGCAGTCTCAGGGGCGCCGAGACCCAGTACTTC. This sequence encodes CASSLRGAETQYF.

This chain uses TRBV6-1 with TRBJ1-2, with D hard to call. The length of the CDR3 is 13 residues. The germline V and J ends were trimmed by 1 base and 8 bases, with 11 bases remaining between them. Germline CDR1 reads MNHNS; CDR2 reads SASEGT. CDR3 protein: CASSEGVRGGYTF. In nucleotides, the CDR3 is TGTGCCAGCAGTGAAGGAGTTAGAGGCGGCTACACCTTC.

The chain recombines TRBV4-3 with TRBJ1-2, with a weak D call TRBD1 (5 bases). CDR1 and CDR2 from the germline V gene are LGHNA and YSLEER. This CDR3 comprises 15 residues. The V and J ends lost 0 bases and 4 bases respectively, with 12 bases between them. CDR3 protein: CASSQDGASFYGYTF. For the CDR3, the DNA is TGCGCCAGCAGCCAAGATGGGGCTTCCTTCTATGGCTACACCTTC.

V is TRBV7-2 and J is TRBJ1-1; maybe TRBD1 (6 bases). V was pared by 1 base and J by 3 bases, with 9 bases between. This CDR3 contains 14 residues. CDR1 SGHTA and CDR2 FQGNSA come from the germline V gene. The CDR3 coding sequence is TGTGCCAGCAGCTTAGAGGGGGTATACACTGAAGCTTTCTTT. Its protein is CASSLEGVYTEAFF.

J is TRBJ2-3 and V is TRBV29-1; 8 nucleotides align to TRBD2. Germline CDR1 and CDR2: SQVTM and ANQGSEA. This CDR3 region has 15 residues. V was clipped by 6 bases and J by 3 bases; unmatched bases: 11. Written as DNA, the CDR3 is TGCAGCGTACCCACCCGGAGCGGGGGTACAGATACGCAGTATTTT. Protein: CSVPTRSGGTDTQYF.

About this clone itself: At one end, the junction sequence differs from germline, possibly due to a read error. This sequence joins TRBV28 and TRBJ2-7; 8 bases match TRBD1. The germline V gene has CDR1 MDHEN and CDR2 SYDVKM. This CDR3 spans 14 amino acids. The CDR3 sequence is CASSPPGTSLQGDF. CDR3 nucleotides: TGTGCCAGCAGTCCCCCCGGGACATCTCTACAGGGGGACTTC.

J is TRBJ1-5 and V is TRBV24-1; the D gene is possibly TRBD1 (5 bases). This CDR3 has 12 amino acids. V shed 3 bases and J shed 9 bases, with 8 bases lying between them. CDR1 is KGHDR, CDR2 SFDVKD, per germline. This CDR3 is CATSDPGSPQHF. The CDR3 DNA is TGTGCCACCAGTGATCCAGGGTCGCCCCAGCATTTT.

The chain combines TRBV9 with TRBJ1-1, with a possible D match to TRBD1 (5 bases). The CDR3 spans 13 residues. The V gene's germline CDR1 is SGDLS and CDR2 YYNGEE. The ends were cut back, 0 bases at V and 6 bases at J, with 9 bases in the middle. The CDR3 DNA follows: TGTGCCAGCAGCGTAGACAGGTGGTCTGAAGCTTTCTTT. Translated, it gives CASSVDRWSEAFF.